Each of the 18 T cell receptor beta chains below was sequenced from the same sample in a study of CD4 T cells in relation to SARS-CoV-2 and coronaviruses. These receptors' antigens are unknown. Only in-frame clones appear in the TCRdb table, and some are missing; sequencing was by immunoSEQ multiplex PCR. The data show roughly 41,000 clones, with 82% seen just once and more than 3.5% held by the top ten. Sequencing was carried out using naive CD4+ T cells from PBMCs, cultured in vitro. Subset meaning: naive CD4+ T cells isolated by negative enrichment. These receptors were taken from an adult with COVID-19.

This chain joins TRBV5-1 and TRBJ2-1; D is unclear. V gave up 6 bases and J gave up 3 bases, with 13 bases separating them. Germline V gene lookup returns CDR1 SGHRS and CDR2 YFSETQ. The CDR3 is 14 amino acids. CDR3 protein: CASTARDLYNEQFF. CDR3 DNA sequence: TGCGCCAGCACAGCTAGAGACCTCTACAATGAGCAGTTCTTC.

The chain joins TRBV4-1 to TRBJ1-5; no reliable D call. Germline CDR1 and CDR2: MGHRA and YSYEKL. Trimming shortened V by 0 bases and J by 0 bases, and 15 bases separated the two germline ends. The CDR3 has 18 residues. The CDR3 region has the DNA TGCGCCAGCAGCCAAGATCCGGCGGACCCTTCTAGCAATCAGCCCCAGCATTTT. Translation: CASSQDPADPSSNQPQHF.

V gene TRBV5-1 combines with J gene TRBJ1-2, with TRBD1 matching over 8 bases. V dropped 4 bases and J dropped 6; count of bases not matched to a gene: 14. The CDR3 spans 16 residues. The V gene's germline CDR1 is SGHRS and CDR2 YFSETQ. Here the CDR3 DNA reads TGCGCCAGCAGCCCGTCGCTTCAGGGGGCATCGGATGGCTACACCTTC. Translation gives CASSPSLQGASDGYTF. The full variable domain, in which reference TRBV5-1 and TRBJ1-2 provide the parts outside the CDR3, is KAGVTQTPRYLIKTRGQQVTLSCSPISGHRSVSWYQQTPGQGLQFLFEYFSETQRNKGNFPGRFSGRQFSNSRSEMNVSTLELGDSALYLCASSPSLQGASDGYTFGSGTRLTVV.

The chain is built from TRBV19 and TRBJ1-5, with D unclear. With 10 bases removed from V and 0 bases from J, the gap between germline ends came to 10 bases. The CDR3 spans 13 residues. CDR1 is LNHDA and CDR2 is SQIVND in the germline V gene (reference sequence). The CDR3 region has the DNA TGTGCCACTGCAGACCCTAGCAATCAGCCCCAGCATTTT. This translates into CATADPSNQPQHF.

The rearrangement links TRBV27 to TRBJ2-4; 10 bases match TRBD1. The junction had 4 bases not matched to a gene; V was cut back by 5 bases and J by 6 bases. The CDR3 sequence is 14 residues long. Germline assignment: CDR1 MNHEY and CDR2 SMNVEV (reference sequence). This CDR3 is CASSPGTGVNIQYF. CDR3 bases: TGTGCCAGCAGTCCCGGGACAGGGGTAAACATTCAGTACTTC.

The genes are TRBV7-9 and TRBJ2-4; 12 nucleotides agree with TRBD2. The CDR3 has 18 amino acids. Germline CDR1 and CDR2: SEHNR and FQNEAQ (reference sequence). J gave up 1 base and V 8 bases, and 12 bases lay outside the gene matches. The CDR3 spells CASDTTSGSGVAKNIQYF. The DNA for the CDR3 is TGTGCCAGCGATACGACTAGCGGGAGCGGAGTTGCCAAAAACATTCAGTACTTC.

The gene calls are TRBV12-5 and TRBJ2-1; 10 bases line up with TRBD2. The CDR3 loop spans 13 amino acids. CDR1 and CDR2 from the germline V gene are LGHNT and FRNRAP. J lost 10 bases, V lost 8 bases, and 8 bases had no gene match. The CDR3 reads CASSTSGKGEQFF. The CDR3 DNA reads TGTGCTAGTAGTACTAGCGGGAAGGGAGAGCAGTTCTTC.

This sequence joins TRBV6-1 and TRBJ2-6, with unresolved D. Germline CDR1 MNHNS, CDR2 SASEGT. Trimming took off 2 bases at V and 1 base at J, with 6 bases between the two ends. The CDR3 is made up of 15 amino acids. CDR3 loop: CASSELASGANVLTF. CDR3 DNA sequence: TGTGCCAGCAGTGAATTGGCTTCTGGGGCCAACGTCCTGACTTTC.

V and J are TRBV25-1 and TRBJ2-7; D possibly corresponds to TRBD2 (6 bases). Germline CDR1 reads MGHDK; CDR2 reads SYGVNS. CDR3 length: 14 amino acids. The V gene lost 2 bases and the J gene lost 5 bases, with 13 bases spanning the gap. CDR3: CASSEPQRAHEQYF. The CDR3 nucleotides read TGTGCCAGCAGTGAACCCCAGCGGGCACACGAGCAGTACTTC.

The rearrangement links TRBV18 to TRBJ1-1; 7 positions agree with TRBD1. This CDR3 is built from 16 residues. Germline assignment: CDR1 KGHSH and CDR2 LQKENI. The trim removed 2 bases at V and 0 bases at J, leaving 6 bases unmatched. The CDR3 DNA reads TGTGCCAGCTCACCAAGACAGGGCGTGATGAACACTGAAGCTTTCTTT. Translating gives CASSPRQGVMNTEAFF.

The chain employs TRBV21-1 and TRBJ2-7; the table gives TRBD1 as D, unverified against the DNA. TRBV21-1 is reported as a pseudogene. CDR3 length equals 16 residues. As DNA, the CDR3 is TGTGCCAGCAGCAAAGCGGTGAAGTCTGGGGCTCATGGCGTCGTCTTC. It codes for CASSKAVKSGAHGVVF.

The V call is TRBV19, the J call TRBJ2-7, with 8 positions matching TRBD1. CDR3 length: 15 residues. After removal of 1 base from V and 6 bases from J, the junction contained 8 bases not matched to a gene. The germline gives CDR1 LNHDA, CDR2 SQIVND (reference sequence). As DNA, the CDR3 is TGTGCCAGTAGTATAGTAGGGGACAGGTCCCGCGAGCAGTACTTC. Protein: CASSIVGDRSREQYF.

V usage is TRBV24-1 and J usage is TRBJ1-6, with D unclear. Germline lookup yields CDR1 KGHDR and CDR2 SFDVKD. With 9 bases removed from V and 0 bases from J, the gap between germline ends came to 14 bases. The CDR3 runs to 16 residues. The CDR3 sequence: CATAVPQSSYNSPLHF. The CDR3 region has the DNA TGTGCCACCGCCGTCCCTCAGAGCTCCTATAATTCACCCCTCCACTTT.

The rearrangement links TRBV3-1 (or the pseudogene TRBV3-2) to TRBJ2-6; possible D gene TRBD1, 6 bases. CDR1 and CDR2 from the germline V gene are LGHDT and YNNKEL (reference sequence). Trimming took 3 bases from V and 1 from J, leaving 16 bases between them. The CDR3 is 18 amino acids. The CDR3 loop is CASSHLRDMLSGANVLTF. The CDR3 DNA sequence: TGTGCCAGCAGCCATCTCCGGGACATGCTATCTGGGGCCAACGTCCTGACTTTC.

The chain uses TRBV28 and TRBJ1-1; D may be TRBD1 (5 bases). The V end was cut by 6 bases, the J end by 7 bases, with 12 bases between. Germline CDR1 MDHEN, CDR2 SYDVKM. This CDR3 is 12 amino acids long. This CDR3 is CASSYRDVEAFF. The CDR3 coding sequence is TGTGCCAGCAGCTATAGGGACGTTGAAGCTTTCTTT.

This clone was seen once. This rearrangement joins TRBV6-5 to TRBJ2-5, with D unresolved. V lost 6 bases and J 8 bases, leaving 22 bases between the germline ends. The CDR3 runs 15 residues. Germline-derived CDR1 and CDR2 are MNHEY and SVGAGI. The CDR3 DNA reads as TGTGCCAGCAGCCTCTTGAAAACAGAGGTCGGAACCCAGTACTTC. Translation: CASSLLKTEVGTQYF.

CDR3 region: CASNPLRGSGNTIYF. The CDR3 nucleotides read TGTGCCAGCAACCCTCTACGGGGGTCGGGAAACACCATATATTTT. The chain carries TRBV11-2 and TRBJ1-3, with a possible D match to TRBD1 (5 bases). CDR3 length: 15 residues. V lost 7 bases, J lost 4 bases, and 17 bases lay in between. CDR1 is SGHAT and CDR2 is FQNNGV in the germline V gene.

Here the CDR3 reads CASSLGQGVAEETQYF. The CDR3 nucleotides read TGTGCCAGCAGCTTGGGACAGGGGGTCGCAGAAGAGACCCAGTACTTC. This sequence joins TRBV5-4 and TRBJ2-5; TRBD1 aligns across 9 bases. CDR1 and CDR2 from the germline V gene are SGHNT and YYREEE (reference sequence). Trimming removed 0 bases from V and 3 bases from J; junction bases left unmatched: 6. This CDR3 comprises 16 residues.